The rows below give T cell receptor beta chains drawn from one sample of a study of blood T cell repertoires in COVID-19. TCRdb's copy holds only in-frame clones and misses some; the assay was immunoSEQ multiplex PCR. The table records roughly 500,000 clones, approximately 83% of them present only once. The sample was peripheral blood. The source is a human donor in a cohort sampled during active COVID-19. CDR3s include the opening cysteine and the closing phenylalanine or tryptophan.

CDR3: CAFGTSGNEQFF
length: 12
V: TRBV5-5

CDR3: CASSVELASSYEQYF
length: 15
V: TRBV9

CDR3: CASSLTRTAYYEQYF
length: 15
V: TRBV5-1

CDR3: CASSIGQGVPYGYTF
length: 15
V: TRBV6-5

CDR3: CASSRGTGSSGANVLTF
length: 17
V: TRBV18

CDR3: CASSSQRQVTYNSPLHF
length: 17
V: TRBV11-2

CDR3: CATTPDTDSYNEQFF
length: 15
V: TRBV5-1

CDR3: CATLPLAGGGDEQFF
length: 15
V: TRBV6-5

CDR3: CASEEENYGYTF
length: 12
V: TRBV12-3/TRBV12-4

CDR3: CASSPRPLAGGYEQYF
length: 16
V: TRBV6-6

CDR3: CASSHSTGFEQYF
length: 13
V: TRBV5-1

CDR3: CAISEGGPYNSPLHF
length: 15
V: TRBV10-3

CDR3: CASSRQQGATQYF
length: 13
V: TRBV12-3/TRBV12-4

CDR3: CASSQDWDLNEQFF
length: 14
V: TRBV4-3

CDR3: CASSLDPAGGPTDTQYF
length: 17
V: TRBV5-1

CDR3: CATSDPAANTGELFF
length: 15
V: TRBV24-1

CDR3: CAIGQGNYGYTF
length: 12
V: TRBV2

CDR3: CASGYRGETQYF
length: 12
V: TRBV19

CDR3: CASSLEAGAKNIQYF
length: 15
V: TRBV4-3

CDR3: CASSYTGQGRETQYF
length: 15
V: TRBV6-5

CDR3: CASSRWDSAAKNIQYF
length: 16
V: TRBV9

CDR3: CASSYPGATEAFF
length: 13
V: TRBV6-5